This TCR beta chain is drawn from a study of CD8 T cells in ankylosing spondylitis. A note on this clonotype: Its antigen is not known. A much bigger clone sits one base away, suggesting this may be a read error.

Study-level results: It was reported that disease-linked clones were significantly enriched in matched ankylosing spondylitis synovial fluid. Previous work reported some of these motif variants in the synovial fluid and blood of reactive arthritis. Characteristic, it appeared, of ankylosing spondylitis blood was a TCR beta motif of roughly eight highly homologous variants.

Quantitative 5'-RACE with molecular barcodes produced the TCR beta libraries. Using its own MiXCR run on the 5' RACE reads, TCRdb lists one record per CDR3 protein. The table shows about 250,000 distinct CDR3 sequences, with about 10% occurring only once. Losses at the gene ends were 6 bases for V and 8 bases for J; bases not matched to a gene: 3. Germline loops: CDR1 DFQATT, CDR2 SNEGSKA (reference sequence). The length of the CDR3 is 11 residues. Sequencing was done on a sample of blood, either unsorted or a sorted T cell fraction (not recorded which). The sequence was obtained from a male donor with ankylosing spondylitis or in good health (not recorded which). The gene calls are TRBV20-1 and TRBJ2-3, with 9 positions matching TRBD2. The CDR3 region has the DNA TGCAGTGCGTTAGCGGGGGTTACGCAGTATTTT. Its translation: CSALAGVTQYF.